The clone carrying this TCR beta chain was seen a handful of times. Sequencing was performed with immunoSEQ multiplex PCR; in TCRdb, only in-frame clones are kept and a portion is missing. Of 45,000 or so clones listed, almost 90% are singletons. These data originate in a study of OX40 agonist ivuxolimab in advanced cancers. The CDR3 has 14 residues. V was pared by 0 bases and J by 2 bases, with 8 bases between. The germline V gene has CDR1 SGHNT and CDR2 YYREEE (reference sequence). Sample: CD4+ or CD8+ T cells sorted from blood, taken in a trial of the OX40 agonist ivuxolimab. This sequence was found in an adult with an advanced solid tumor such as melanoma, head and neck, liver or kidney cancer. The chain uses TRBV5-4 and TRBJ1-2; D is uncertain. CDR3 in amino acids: CASSLVGQNYGYTF. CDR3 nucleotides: TGTGCCAGCAGCTTGGTTGGCCAGAACTATGGCTACACCTTC.